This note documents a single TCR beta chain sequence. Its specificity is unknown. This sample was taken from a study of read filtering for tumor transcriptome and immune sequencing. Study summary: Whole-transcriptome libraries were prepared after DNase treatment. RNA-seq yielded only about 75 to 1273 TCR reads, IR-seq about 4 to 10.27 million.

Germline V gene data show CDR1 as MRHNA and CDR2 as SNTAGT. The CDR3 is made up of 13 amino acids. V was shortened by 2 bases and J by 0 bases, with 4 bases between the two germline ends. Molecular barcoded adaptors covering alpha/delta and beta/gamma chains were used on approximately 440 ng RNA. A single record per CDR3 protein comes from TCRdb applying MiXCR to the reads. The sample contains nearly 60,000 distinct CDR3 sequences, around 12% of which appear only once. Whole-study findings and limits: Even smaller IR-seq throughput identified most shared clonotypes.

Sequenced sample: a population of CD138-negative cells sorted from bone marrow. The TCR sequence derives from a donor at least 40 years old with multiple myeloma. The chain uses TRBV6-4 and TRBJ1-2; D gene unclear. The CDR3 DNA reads TGTGCCAGCAGTGACAGTCCTAACTATGGCTACACCTTC. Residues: CASSDSPNYGYTF.